This entry lists 8 T cell receptor beta chains sequenced from one sample in a study of neurological immune-mediated disorders. Time point given: longitudinal time-point 1 (baseline). In TCRdb, the 5' RACE reads were re-called with MiXCR into one record per CDR3 protein. The sample has tens of thousands of distinct CDR3 sequences; around 9.6% are singletons. Sequencing input: PBMCs. These receptors originate from a man younger than 40 in good health.

This clonotype was seen at least ten times. The V gene is TRBV19, the J gene TRBJ1-5; D gene ambiguous. The V end lost 5 bases, the J end lost 0 bases, and 8 bases lay between the germline ends. This CDR3 is 14 amino acids long. CDR1 is LNHDA and CDR2 is SQIVND in the germline V gene (reference sequence). The CDR3 DNA reads as TGTGCCAGTAGTCCAGCGTATAGCAATCAGCCCCAGCATTTT. Its protein product is CASSPAYSNQPQHF.

This clonotype has ten or more counts. J is TRBJ2-1 and V is TRBV2, with TRBD1 identical over 9 bases. Germline CDR1 SNHLY, CDR2 FYNNEI. Trimming took 5 bases from V and 3 from J; bases not matched to a gene: 5. The CDR3 consists of 15 residues. The CDR3 spells CASSPTGGFYNEQFF. CDR3 nucleotide sequence: TGTGCCAGCAGTCCAACAGGGGGCTTCTACAATGAGCAGTTCTTC.

This clonotype showed up many times. The V call is TRBV12-3 or TRBV12-4, the J call TRBJ2-1; D gene ambiguous. There are 15 residues in the CDR3. The V end was cut by 3 bases, the J end by 10 bases, with 19 bases between. Written as DNA, the CDR3 is TGTGCCAGCAGTTTTAGAGGTGGAGAGTTAGGAGAGCAGTTCTTC. Protein sequence: CASSFRGGELGEQFF.

In this sample, this clonotype turned up a few times. This could be a read error, since a much larger clone is one nucleotide away. This rearrangement joins TRBV5-1 to TRBJ2-3; D ambiguous. The CDR3 extends over 12 amino acids. Germline V CDR1 and CDR2: SGHRS, YFSETQ. CDR3 sequence: CAGSLVQDTQYF. CDR3 in DNA: TGCGCCGGCAGCTTGGTTCAAGATACGCAGTATTTT. Together with reference TRBV5-1 and TRBJ2-3, the CDR3 gives the full variable domain: KAGVTQTPRYLIKTRGQQVTLSCSPISGHRSVSWYQQTPGQGLQFLFEYFSETQRNKGNFPGRFSGRQFSNSRSEMNVSTLELGDSALYLCAGSLVQDTQYFGPGTRLTVL.

Ten or more counts support this clonotype. The chain couples TRBV5-1 to TRBJ2-7; D is possibly TRBD1 or TRBD2 (6 bases each). The ends were cut back, 0 bases at V and 2 bases at J, with 9 bases in the middle. The germline V gene encodes CDR1 SGHRS and CDR2 YFSETQ. The CDR3 spans 14 residues. The CDR3 bases are TGCGCCAGCAGCTTGGCGGGGGCCACCTACGAGCAGTACTTC. It is translated as CASSLAGATYEQYF.

This clonotype was detected ten times or more. The J gene is TRBJ2-1, the V gene TRBV28, with D unresolved. This CDR3 is 11 amino acids long. Germline assignment: CDR1 MDHEN and CDR2 SYDVKM. Trimming took 8 bases from V and 9 from J, leaving 11 bases between them. The CDR3 loop is CASGNQVEQFF. In nucleotides, the CDR3 is TGTGCCAGCGGAAACCAGGTTGAGCAGTTCTTC.

In its sample, this clonotype was seen many times. The rearrangement uses TRBV28 and TRBJ2-7, with 11 bases identical to TRBD2. The V gene's germline CDR1 is MDHEN and CDR2 SYDVKM. The J segment lost 7 bases and the V segment lost 6 bases, leaving 11 bases of the junction unmatched. This CDR3 comprises 15 residues. The CDR3 loop reads CASSPVTSGTFEQYF. CDR3 coding DNA: TGTGCCAGCAGCCCAGTGACTAGCGGGACCTTTGAGCAGTACTTC.

This clonotype has a count of ten or more. V usage is TRBV20-1 and J usage is TRBJ2-1, with D perhaps TRBD1 or TRBD2 (6 bases each). V was shortened by 5 bases and J by 4 bases, with 18 bases between the two germline ends. The CDR3 contains 15 residues. Germline CDR1 reads DFQATT; CDR2 reads SNEGSKA (reference sequence). The CDR3 reads CSAPPGGTLYNEQFF. CDR3 coding DNA: TGCAGTGCTCCCCCTGGGGGGACACTATACAATGAGCAGTTCTTC.